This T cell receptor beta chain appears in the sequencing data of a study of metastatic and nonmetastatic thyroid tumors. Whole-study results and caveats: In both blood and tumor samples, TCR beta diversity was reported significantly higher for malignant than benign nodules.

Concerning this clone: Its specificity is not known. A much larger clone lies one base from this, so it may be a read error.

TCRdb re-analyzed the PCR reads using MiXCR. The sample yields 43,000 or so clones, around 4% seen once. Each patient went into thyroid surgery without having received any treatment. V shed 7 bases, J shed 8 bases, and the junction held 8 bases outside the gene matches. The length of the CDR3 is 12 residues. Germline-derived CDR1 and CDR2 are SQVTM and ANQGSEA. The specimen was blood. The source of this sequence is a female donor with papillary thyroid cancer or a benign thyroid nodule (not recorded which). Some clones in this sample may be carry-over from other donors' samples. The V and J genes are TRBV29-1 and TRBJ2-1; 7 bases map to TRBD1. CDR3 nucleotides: TGCAGCGCCGACAGGGATAATGATGAGCAGTTCTTC. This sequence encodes CSADRDNDEQFF.